A selection of T cell receptor beta chains follows, all from one sample in a study of T-cell reconstitution after alpha-beta-depleted transplantation in children. TCRdb recomputed calls from the PCR reads with MiXCR, one row per CDR3 protein. Among about 610,000 distinct CDR3 sequences listed, 8% to 11% were seen once. Sequenced here: PBMCs from the stem cell graft donor, sampled from the stem cell graft. Receptors originate from a human donor who donated a stem cell graft to a child with acute myeloid leukemia. The CDR3 runs from the conserved cysteine through the conserved F or W. D genes are given only for firm matches. Where a row states a size, it is once, few, many or the class of an expanded clone; other rows omit it.

CDR3 DNA: TGTGCCAGCAGAGGGGACCGGGCCGTGAACACAGATACGCAGTATTTT
CDR3 protein: CASRGDRAVNTDTQYF
D gene: NA
clone size: NA
J gene: TRBJ2-3
V gene: TRBV2

CDR3 DNA: TGTGCCAGCAGTTTTGACAGCAACACCGGGGAGCTGTTTTTT
CDR3 protein: CASSFDSNTGELFF
D gene: NA
clone size: NA
J gene: TRBJ2-2
V gene: TRBV12-3/TRBV12-4

CDR3 DNA: TGCAGCGTTGATACTTGGGGGGAGACGGGGCAAGAGACCCAGTACTTC
CDR3 protein: CSVDTWGETGQETQYF
D gene: NA
clone size: NA
J gene: TRBJ2-5
V gene: TRBV29-1

CDR3 DNA: TGTGCCAGCAGCGCGGGATCGGGGCAGCCCCAGCATTTT
CDR3 protein: CASSAGSGQPQHF
D gene: NA
clone size: NA
J gene: TRBJ1-5
V gene: TRBV21-1

CDR3 DNA: TGCAGCGGCCGACTAGCGGGAGAGGCGAATACGCAGTATTTT
CDR3 protein: CSGRLAGEANTQYF
D gene: TRBD2
clone size: few
J gene: TRBJ2-3
V gene: TRBV29-1

CDR3 DNA: TGTGCCAGCAGCCGAAACGGGAAAAATGAAAAACTGTTTTTT
CDR3 protein: CASSRNGKNEKLFF
D gene: NA
clone size: few
J gene: TRBJ1-4
V gene: TRBV7-8

CDR3 DNA: TGCGCCAGCAGTGATTTCGGTCCGGGACAGTTGAGCTCCTACGAGCAGTACTTC
CDR3 protein: CASSDFGPGQLSSYEQYF
D gene: TRBD1
clone size: few
J gene: TRBJ2-7
V gene: TRBV10-2

CDR3 DNA: TGTGCCAGCAGCCAAGGGAAGTGGTCAGATACGCAGTATTTT
CDR3 protein: CASSQGKWSDTQYF
D gene: NA
clone size: NA
J gene: TRBJ2-3
V gene: TRBV3-1

CDR3 DNA: TGTGCCAGCAGTTTAAGGACTAGCGGGACTTACGAGCAGTACTTC
CDR3 protein: CASSLRTSGTYEQYF
D gene: TRBD2
clone size: many
J gene: TRBJ2-7
V gene: TRBV27

CDR3 DNA: TGTGCCAGCAGCTTTAGCGGGAGGGCGGATGAGCAGTTCTTC
CDR3 protein: CASSFSGRADEQFF
D gene: TRBD2
clone size: few
J gene: TRBJ2-1
V gene: TRBV7-9

CDR3 DNA: TGTGCCAGCAGTTTACGCAGGGGGGACAATGAGCAGTTCTTC
CDR3 protein: CASSLRRGDNEQFF
D gene: NA
clone size: NA
J gene: TRBJ2-1
V gene: TRBV27

CDR3 DNA: TGCAGTGCCCGGACAGGGGAGGACACTGAAGCTTTCTTT
CDR3 protein: CSARTGEDTEAFF
D gene: TRBD1
clone size: few
J gene: TRBJ1-1
V gene: TRBV20-1

CDR3 DNA: TGTGCCAGCAAAGGGTGGCAGGGGGCCGGCAATCAGCCCCAGCATTTT
CDR3 protein: CASKGWQGAGNQPQHF
D gene: TRBD1
clone size: NA
J gene: TRBJ1-5
V gene: TRBV2

CDR3 DNA: TGTGCCAGCAGTCCCTCAGGGACTGGCGGTAGAGTCGAGCAGTACTTC
CDR3 protein: CASSPSGTGGRVEQYF
D gene: NA
clone size: NA
J gene: TRBJ2-7
V gene: TRBV28

CDR3 DNA: TGTGCCAGCAGCCCTAGGGCAGGGCCCTATGGCTACACCTTC
CDR3 protein: CASSPRAGPYGYTF
D gene: NA
clone size: few
J gene: TRBJ1-2
V gene: TRBV12-3/TRBV12-4

CDR3 DNA: TGCAGTGCTAGGCCAGCGGGATCTTCCTACAATGAGCAGTTCTTC
CDR3 protein: CSARPAGSSYNEQFF
D gene: TRBD2
clone size: NA
J gene: TRBJ2-1
V gene: TRBV20-1

CDR3 DNA: TGTGCCACCAGTGATTCACTAGCGGCGGAAGATACGCAGTATTTT
CDR3 protein: CATSDSLAAEDTQYF
D gene: TRBD2
clone size: many
J gene: TRBJ2-3
V gene: TRBV24-1

CDR3 DNA: TGTGCCAGCCAACCCCCGGGGCGGATACCTGACGAGCAGTACTTC
CDR3 protein: CASQPPGRIPDEQYF
D gene: NA
clone size: NA
J gene: TRBJ2-7
V gene: TRBV28

CDR3 DNA: TGCGCCAGCTCCCAGGCTAGCATCGACTACGAGCAGTACTTC
CDR3 protein: CASSQASIDYEQYF
D gene: NA
clone size: few
J gene: TRBJ2-7
V gene: TRBV5-1

CDR3 DNA: TGCAGCGTTGAAGACGCCCAGGCTAGCTCCTACAATGAGCAGTTCTTC
CDR3 protein: CSVEDAQASSYNEQFF
D gene: NA
clone size: few
J gene: TRBJ2-1
V gene: TRBV29-1

CDR3 DNA: TGCAGCGTTGAACAGAGACGTGGGGAGACCCAGTACTTC
CDR3 protein: CSVEQRRGETQYF
D gene: NA
clone size: few
J gene: TRBJ2-5
V gene: TRBV29-1

CDR3 DNA: TGTGCCAGCAGCGCGGGACGGAACAATGAGCAGTTCTTC
CDR3 protein: CASSAGRNNEQFF
D gene: NA
clone size: many
J gene: TRBJ2-1
V gene: TRBV7-3

CDR3 DNA: TGTGCCACCTTCCTCGGAACTAGCGGGAGGGATACGCAGTATTTT
CDR3 protein: CATFLGTSGRDTQYF
D gene: TRBD2
clone size: few
J gene: TRBJ2-3
V gene: TRBV2

CDR3 DNA: TGTGCCAGCAGTAAGAATAGCGGGAGATCGTCCCGCAGCTCCTACAATGAGCAGTTCTTC
CDR3 protein: CASSKNSGRSSRSSYNEQFF
D gene: TRBD2
clone size: few
J gene: TRBJ2-1
V gene: TRBV6-1

CDR3 DNA: TGTGCCAGCAGTGAACGCGGGGAACCCTACGAGCAGTACTTC
CDR3 protein: CASSERGEPYEQYF
D gene: NA
clone size: few
J gene: TRBJ2-7
V gene: TRBV25-1

CDR3 DNA: TGTGCCAGCAGCCCTACGATGAACCGGAACACCGGGGAGCTGTTTTTT
CDR3 protein: CASSPTMNRNTGELFF
D gene: NA
clone size: many
J gene: TRBJ2-2
V gene: TRBV7-9

CDR3 DNA: TGTGCCAGCAGCGCCAGACTAGGAAACAATGAGCAGTTCTTC
CDR3 protein: CASSARLGNNEQFF
D gene: NA
clone size: few
J gene: TRBJ2-1
V gene: TRBV7-9

CDR3 DNA: TGTGCCAGCAGTTACGCGGGAGGGTGGAGCTCTGGGGCCAACGTCCTGACTTTC
CDR3 protein: CASSYAGGWSSGANVLTF
D gene: TRBD2
clone size: many
J gene: TRBJ2-6
V gene: TRBV6-5

CDR3 DNA: TGTGCCAGCAGCTTAGTGGGGCTAAACAATGAGCAGTTCTTC
CDR3 protein: CASSLVGLNNEQFF
D gene: NA
clone size: many
J gene: TRBJ2-1
V gene: TRBV12-3/TRBV12-4

CDR3 DNA: TGTGCCAGCAGTCCCCTAATTGGGGACGGCGCCTACGAGCAGTACTTC
CDR3 protein: CASSPLIGDGAYEQYF
D gene: NA
clone size: NA
J gene: TRBJ2-7
V gene: TRBV12-3/TRBV12-4

CDR3 DNA: TGTGCCAGCAGCTTGGGCAGCGGGAGGGCCTCAAATGAGCAGTTCTTC
CDR3 protein: CASSLGSGRASNEQFF
D gene: TRBD2
clone size: NA
J gene: TRBJ2-1
V gene: TRBV5-6

CDR3 DNA: TGTGCCAGCAGCTCCGGGGGACCAATCAATGAGCAGTTCTTC
CDR3 protein: CASSSGGPINEQFF
D gene: NA
clone size: few
J gene: TRBJ2-1
V gene: TRBV7-2

CDR3 DNA: TGCAGCGTTGATTTCAACACAGATACGCAGTATTTT
CDR3 protein: CSVDFNTDTQYF
D gene: NA
clone size: few
J gene: TRBJ2-3
V gene: TRBV29-1

CDR3 DNA: TGTGCCAGCAGCTTTCTAGTGGGCACAGATACGCAGTATTTT
CDR3 protein: CASSFLVGTDTQYF
D gene: NA
clone size: many
J gene: TRBJ2-3
V gene: TRBV7-6

CDR3 DNA: TGCAGTGCTAGGGGGGGGGCTGCTGAGTACGAGCAGTACTTC
CDR3 protein: CSARGGAAEYEQYF
D gene: NA
clone size: few
J gene: TRBJ2-7
V gene: TRBV20-1

CDR3 DNA: TGTGCCAGCAGTGCCCGTGGAGCGGGAGGAGGTGCAGATACGCAGTATTTT
CDR3 protein: CASSARGAGGGADTQYF
D gene: TRBD2
clone size: few
J gene: TRBJ2-3
V gene: TRBV6-1

CDR3 DNA: TGTGCCACCAGTGACCCAGCCGGGACCCAAGAGACCCAGTACTTC
CDR3 protein: CATSDPAGTQETQYF
D gene: NA
clone size: NA
J gene: TRBJ2-5
V gene: TRBV24-1

CDR3 DNA: TGTGCCAGCAGTTTATTATCGGCGGCCCAGTACTTC
CDR3 protein: CASSLLSAAQYF
D gene: NA
clone size: NA
J gene: TRBJ2-5
V gene: TRBV12-3/TRBV12-4

CDR3 DNA: TGTGCCAGCAGCGTAGAAGACAGAGCGAACACTGAAGCTTTCTTT
CDR3 protein: CASSVEDRANTEAFF
D gene: NA
clone size: few
J gene: TRBJ1-1
V gene: TRBV9

CDR3 DNA: TGTGCCAGCAGCCGAGCGACTAGCGGGATACGCACAGATACGCAGTATTTT
CDR3 protein: CASSRATSGIRTDTQYF
D gene: TRBD2
clone size: few
J gene: TRBJ2-3
V gene: TRBV3-1